This passage covers 12 T cell receptor beta chains from one sample sequenced in a study of shared clonotypes between healthy human individuals. Here immunoSEQ multiplex PCR was the method, and the copy in TCRdb shows in-frame clones only, minus some. The sample lists about 1.1 million clones, around three quarters occurring once. The sequenced material came from memory CD4+ T cells from PBMCs. This sample's subset: CD45RA-negative fraction. The origin of the receptors is a man aged 18 to 30 in good health. Some clones in this sample may be carry-over from other donors' samples.

This clone showed up many times. The chain is built from TRBV30 and TRBJ2-7; D is possibly TRBD2 (5 bases). This CDR3 is 14 amino acids long. The germline V and J ends were trimmed by 0 bases and 2 bases, with 11 bases remaining between them. Germline V lookup: CDR1 GTSNPN, CDR2 SVGIG (reference sequence). The CDR3 here is CAWSVLGNPYEQYF. The CDR3, as DNA: TGTGCCTGGAGTGTACTAGGGAACCCCTACGAGCAGTACTTC.

This clone has a handful of counts. V is TRBV12-5 and J is TRBJ2-5, with D possibly being TRBD2 (6 bases). The V end lost 3 bases, the J end lost 7 bases, and 24 bases lay between the germline ends. Germline-derived CDR1 and CDR2 are LGHNT and FRNRAP. The CDR3 runs to 17 residues. CDR3 loop: CASGFSPPSARGGTQYF. The DNA of the CDR3 is TGTGCTAGTGGTTTCTCCCCCCCATCGGCCCGGGGAGGGACCCAGTACTTC.

The genes are TRBV14 and TRBJ2-5, with 9 positions matching TRBD1. The length of the CDR3 is 16 residues. Trimming removed 3 bases from V and 4 bases from J; junction bases left unmatched: 9. The germline V gene has CDR1 SGHDN and CDR2 FVKESK. Here the CDR3 DNA reads TGTGCCAGCAGCCACCGGACAGGGGCGGAAGGAGAGACCCAGTACTTC. Its protein is CASSHRTGAEGETQYF.

The chain employs TRBV5-1 and TRBJ2-3; tentative D call: TRBD2 (5 bases). Trimming cost V 4 bases and J 4 bases, with 16 bases left between them. The CDR3 spans 15 residues. The germline V gene encodes CDR1 SGHRS and CDR2 YFSETQ. The CDR3 DNA is TGCGCCAGCAGCGATCCGGGAACTTACCCAGATACGCAGTATTTT. Amino acids: CASSDPGTYPDTQYF.

This sequence joins TRBV6-1 and TRBJ2-7; D perhaps matches TRBD1 (5 bases). The CDR3 covers 14 residues. The V gene lost 2 bases and the J gene lost 1 base, with 9 bases spanning the gap. The germline V gene encodes CDR1 MNHNS and CDR2 SASEGT. This CDR3 is CASSETGQSYEQYF. The CDR3 nucleotides are TGTGCCAGCAGTGAAACAGGACAATCCTACGAGCAGTACTTC.

V is TRBV5-6 and J is TRBJ1-3; possibly TRBD1 for D (6 bases). This CDR3 spans 16 amino acids. Germline V gene data show CDR1 as SGHDT and CDR2 as YYEEEE. Trimming removed 0 bases at V and 0 bases at J, with 10 bases between. CDR3 protein: CASSLAGANSGNTIYF. The CDR3 DNA is TGTGCCAGCAGCTTGGCAGGGGCCAACTCTGGAAACACCATATATTTT.

The chain links TRBV9 to TRBJ1-1; 8 bases are shared with TRBD1. Unmatched junction bases numbered 7, after V lost 4 bases and J lost 2 bases. CDR1 and CDR2 from the germline V gene are SGDLS and YYNGEE. The CDR3 totals 15 residues. CDR3 protein: CASSTTGQGNTEAFF. The CDR3 nucleotides read TGTGCCAGCAGCACAACCGGACAGGGAAACACTGAAGCTTTCTTT.

The V gene is TRBV5-4, the J gene TRBJ2-3; 14 nucleotides agree with TRBD2. Germline lookup yields CDR1 SGHNT and CDR2 YYREEE (reference sequence). This CDR3 has 16 residues. V lost 3 bases, J lost 5 bases, and 5 bases stayed unmatched. The CDR3 protein is CASSWGLAGVGDTQYF. Here the CDR3 DNA reads TGTGCCAGCAGCTGGGGACTAGCGGGAGTGGGAGATACGCAGTATTTT.

This chain links TRBV6-6 with TRBJ1-1; 8 nucleotides match TRBD1. CDR3 length: 15 amino acids. The trim removed 5 bases at V and 3 bases at J, leaving 8 bases unmatched. Germline assignment: CDR1 MNHNY and CDR2 SVGAGI (reference sequence). CDR3 nucleotides: TGTGCCAGCAGTCAGAAGCAGGGGGCCGACACTGAAGCTTTCTTT. Translation: CASSQKQGADTEAFF.

The V and J genes are TRBV21-1 and TRBJ1-5. TRBV21-1 counts as a pseudogene. The CDR3 has 13 residues. The CDR3 DNA sequence: TGTGCCAGCAGCAAAGTTTGGACTCAGCCCCAGCATTTT. Translating it yields CASSKVWTQPQHF.

The chain is built from TRBV7-3 and TRBJ2-5; D not certain. Germline CDR1 reads SGHTA; CDR2 reads FQGTGA. Trimming took 1 base from V and 2 from J, leaving 11 bases between them. The CDR3 length is 15 residues. The CDR3 coding sequence is TGTGCCAGCAGCTTAATGGGCGGTTCACAAGAGACCCAGTACTTC. It is translated as CASSLMGGSQETQYF.

This clone was recorded once. The rearrangement uses TRBV5-4 and TRBJ2-7; 9 bases match TRBD1. The CDR3 spans 15 residues. The J segment lost 3 bases and the V segment lost 3 bases, leaving 7 bases of the junction unmatched. The germline gives CDR1 SGHNT, CDR2 YYREEE (reference sequence). CDR3 bases: TGTGCCAGCAGCTCAATAAGGACAGGGGACTACGAGCAGTACTTC. Its translation: CASSSIRTGDYEQYF.